The T cell receptor beta chain described here comes from a study of naive and memory T cell subsets. CDR1 is SQVTM and CDR2 is ANQGSEA in the germline V gene. Unmatched junction bases numbered 9, after V lost 4 bases and J lost 9 bases. This CDR3 spans 14 amino acids. In the case of this clonotype: Its antigen is undetermined.

Notes on the study in general: Gini index rose across naive, CM, EM and EMRA in CD4 and CD8.

Both TRBC1 and TRBC2 were covered by a beta constant-region primer of two equimolar oligonucleotides. Nested alpha and beta constant-region primers with the SP2 primer drove four PCR rounds on ligated cDNA. TCRdb reprocessed the UMI-ligation and nested PCR reads with MiXCR, giving one entry per CDR3 protein. The sample yields several hundred distinct CDR3 sequences, 14% seen once. The clonotype comes from a human donor in good health. The rearrangement links TRBV29-1 to TRBJ2-1; 10 bases are a match to TRBD2. Sequencing used CD8+ TEMRA cells from blood. Subset here: effector memory re-expressing CD45RA, CD45RA+ CD27-. CDR3 bases: TGCAGCGTTGTCCTAGCGGGAGATCCGATTGAGCAGTTCTTC. It yields the protein CSVVLAGDPIEQFF.